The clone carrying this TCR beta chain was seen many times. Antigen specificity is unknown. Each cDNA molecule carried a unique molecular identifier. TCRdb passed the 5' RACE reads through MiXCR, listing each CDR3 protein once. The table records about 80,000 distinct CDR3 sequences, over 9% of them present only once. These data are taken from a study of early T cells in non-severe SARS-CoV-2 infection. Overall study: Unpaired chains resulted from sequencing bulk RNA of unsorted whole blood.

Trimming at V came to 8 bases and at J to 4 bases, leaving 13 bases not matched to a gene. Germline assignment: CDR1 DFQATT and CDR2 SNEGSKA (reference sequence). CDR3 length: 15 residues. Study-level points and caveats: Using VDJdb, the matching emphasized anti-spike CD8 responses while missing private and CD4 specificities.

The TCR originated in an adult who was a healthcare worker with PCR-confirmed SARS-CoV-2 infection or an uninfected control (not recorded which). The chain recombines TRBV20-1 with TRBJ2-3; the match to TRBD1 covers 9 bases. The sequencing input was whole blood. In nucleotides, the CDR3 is TGCAGTCTAGTCTGGGGACAGGGAGACGCAGATACGCAGTATTTT. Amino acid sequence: CSLVWGQGDADTQYF.